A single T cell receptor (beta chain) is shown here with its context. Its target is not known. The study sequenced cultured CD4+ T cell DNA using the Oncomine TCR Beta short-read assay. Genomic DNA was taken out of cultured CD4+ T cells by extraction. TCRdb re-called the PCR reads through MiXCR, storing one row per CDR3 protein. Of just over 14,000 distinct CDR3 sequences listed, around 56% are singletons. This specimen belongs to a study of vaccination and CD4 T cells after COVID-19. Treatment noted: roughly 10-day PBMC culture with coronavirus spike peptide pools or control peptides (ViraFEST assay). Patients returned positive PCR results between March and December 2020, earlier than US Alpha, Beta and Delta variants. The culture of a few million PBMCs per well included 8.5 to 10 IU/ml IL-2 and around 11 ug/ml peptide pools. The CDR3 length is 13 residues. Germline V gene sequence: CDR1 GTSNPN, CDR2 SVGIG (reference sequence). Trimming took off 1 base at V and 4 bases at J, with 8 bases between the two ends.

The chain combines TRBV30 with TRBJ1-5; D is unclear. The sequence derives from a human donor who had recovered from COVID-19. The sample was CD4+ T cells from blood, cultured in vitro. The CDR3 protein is CAWSEQPNQPQHF. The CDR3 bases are TGTGCCTGGAGTGAACAGCCGAATCAGCCCCAGCATTTT. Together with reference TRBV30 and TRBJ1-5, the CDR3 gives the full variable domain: SQTIHQWPATLVQPVGSPLSLECTVEGTSNPNLYWYRQAAGRGLQLLFYSVGIGQISSEVPQNLSASRPQDRQFILSSKKLLLSDSGFYLCAWSEQPNQPQHFGDGTRLSIL.